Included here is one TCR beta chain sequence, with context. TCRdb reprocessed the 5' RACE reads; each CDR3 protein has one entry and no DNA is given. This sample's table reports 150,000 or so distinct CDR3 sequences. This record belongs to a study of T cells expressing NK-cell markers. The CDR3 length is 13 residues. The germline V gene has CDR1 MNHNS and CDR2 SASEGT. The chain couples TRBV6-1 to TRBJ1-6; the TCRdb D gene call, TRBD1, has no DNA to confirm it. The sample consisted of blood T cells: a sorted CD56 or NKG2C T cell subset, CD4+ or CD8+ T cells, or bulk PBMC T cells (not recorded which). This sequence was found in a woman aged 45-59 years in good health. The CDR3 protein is CASSDEGHSPLHF.